The TCR beta chain under discussion was sequenced for a study of control samples from healthy donors and cancer patients. The data were produced by immunoSEQ multiplex PCR, yet TCRdb's version contains in-frame clones alone and is incomplete. The profile covers 70,000 to 100,000 clones, with about nine tenths appearing a single time and 15% to 20% taken by the ten largest. Germline V lookup: CDR1 SQVTM, CDR2 ANQGSEA. The length of the CDR3 is 13 residues. V lost 6 bases, J lost 5 bases, and 16 bases lay in between. J is TRBJ2-5 and V is TRBV29-1, with D perhaps matching TRBD2 (9 bases). The source of this sequence is a man aged 50 to 59 in good health. Source material: blood. CDR3 sequence reads: CSVQGAGGETQYF. The CDR3 DNA follows: TGCAGCGTCCAGGGGGCGGGGGGGGAGACCCAGTACTTC.